This T cell receptor beta chain was obtained from a study of T cell responses to AZD1222 COVID-19 vaccine listed by TCRdb under 2021. In the study overall: AZD1222 recipients whose second dose came at about 4 weeks and those whose second dose came at about 12 weeks were combined into one group, since spike-specific TCR depth and breadth did not differ between the two schedules. A total of about 240 trial participants underwent TCR sequencing, of whom 207 received two doses of AZD1222 and 26 received two doses of the MenACWY control vaccine. Trial participants were enrolled by age into 18-55, 56-69 and 70-plus year subgroups, with about 150, 28 and 57 TCR-sequenced participants respectively. Study-level results and caveats: CD4 TCRs associated with the vaccine covered the entire spike protein, and the dominant responses were in regions 160-218 and 743-854. Because no samples from the day 14 peak response were available, repertoires could be characterized only after the peak T cell response. After two AZD1222 doses, spike-specific TCR breadth and depth were significantly higher than at day 0 and than in MenACWY recipients. The 56-69-year group was small, and its depth increase did not reach significance, likely because of low power. Reportedly, close to half of the unique spike-specific TCRs recognized epitopes lying outside the regions that are mutated in the B.1.351 and B.1.1.7 variants. Participants were mostly white British, with more females than males. The authors suggested clonal diversity may have been underestimated. Conclusions about previously exposed vaccinees are limited because only a handful of AZD1222 recipients were SARS-CoV-2 seropositive at baseline.

V is cut by 4 bases and J by 3 bases, and the space between the germline ends is 10 bases. In the germline V gene, CDR1 corresponds to SGHNT and CDR2 to YENEEA. The CDR3 spans 14 residues, from the cysteine through the phenylalanine. Only the CDR3 region is kept as DNA, spanning 42 bases read in frame from base 1. This clone showed up just once. The antigen it recognizes is unknown. Nothing much larger sits one base from this clone, and base qualities are not available. The time point label of this sample denotes: baseline before first vaccination. Vaccinee samples came from UK trials COV001 and COV002, including a single-blind randomized controlled phase 2/3 trial of AZD1222 (ChAdOx1 nCoV-19) in healthy adults. Trial participant PBMC samples were collected at day 0 and day 28 after the second dose for TCRbeta chain sequencing. The CDR3 regions of human TCRbeta chains were subjected to immunosequencing. The original methods were these. TCRs in the repertoires were compared against a reference library of SARS-CoV-2-specific TCRs that had been generated with the MIRA antigen-specificity platform. Breadth meant the fraction of unique TCRs that were SARS-CoV-2-associated, whereas depth meant the fraction of total T cells that were SARS-CoV-2-associated. Each spike-specific TCR was assigned to its reactive spike region and to a CD4 or CD8 class using the MIRA data. Log10-transformed breadth and depth values were compared by one-way ANOVA with Sidak's multiple comparisons tests. The immuneACCESS repertoire file appears here via TCRdb, limited to in-frame rearrangements. These files lack a portion of the clones; in checked studies, under half of the deficit traces to unresolved V genes, and the cause of the others is not known. V, J and clone size are those of that table, while D and trimming were read from the DNA. The sample profile shows over 150,000 clones; about nine tenths of them were found once. Of the sample, less than 3% falls within the top ten clones.

The V and J genes are TRBV11-3 and TRBJ2-1, with the D gene call left open. The receptor comes from an adult in good health. Sequencing used peripheral blood, obtained on day 0 of AZD1222 vaccination. For the CDR3, the sequence is CASSSSSGYNEQFF. In nucleotide form, the sequence is TGTGCCAGCAGCTCTTCTTCCGGCTACAATGAGCAGTTCTTC.